This T cell receptor (beta chain) was recorded in a study of control samples from healthy donors and cancer patients. V was clipped by 6 bases and J by 1 base, with 12 bases between them. Germline CDR1 reads MNHEY; CDR2 reads SVGEGT. This CDR3 region has 14 residues. Profiled with immunoSEQ multiplex PCR; TCRdb holds only in-frame clones, not every one. This table has over 60,000 clones, roughly 90% appearing once. The V and J genes are TRBV6-2 or TRBV6-3 and TRBJ1-1, with a weak D call TRBD1 (6 bases). The receptor's source is a woman aged 55-70 years with head and neck cancer. What was sequenced was PBMCs. The CDR3 sequence: CASSPPTGNTEAFF. The CDR3 nucleotides are TGTGCCAGCAGCCCGCCGACAGGGAACACTGAAGCTTTCTTT.